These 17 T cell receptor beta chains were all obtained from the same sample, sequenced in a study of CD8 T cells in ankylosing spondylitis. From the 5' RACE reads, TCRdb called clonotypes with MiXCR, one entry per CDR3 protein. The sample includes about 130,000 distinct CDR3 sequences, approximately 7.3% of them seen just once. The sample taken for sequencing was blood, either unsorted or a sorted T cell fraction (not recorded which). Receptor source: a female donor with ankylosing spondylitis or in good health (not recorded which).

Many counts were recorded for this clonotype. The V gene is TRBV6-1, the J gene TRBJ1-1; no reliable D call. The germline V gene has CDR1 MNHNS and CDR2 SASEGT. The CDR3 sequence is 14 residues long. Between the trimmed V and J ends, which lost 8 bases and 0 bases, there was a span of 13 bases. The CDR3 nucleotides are TGTGCCAGCTCTCTGTCCATCATGAACACTGAAGCTTTCTTT. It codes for CASSLSIMNTEAFF.

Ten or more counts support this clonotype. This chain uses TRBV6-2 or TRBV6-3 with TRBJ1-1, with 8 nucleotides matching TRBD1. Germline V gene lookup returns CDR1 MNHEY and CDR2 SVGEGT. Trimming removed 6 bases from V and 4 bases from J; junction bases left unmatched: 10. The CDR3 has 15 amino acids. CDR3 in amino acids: CASSHRTGLGTEAFF. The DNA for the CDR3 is TGTGCCAGCAGCCATAGGACAGGGCTGGGCACTGAAGCTTTCTTT.

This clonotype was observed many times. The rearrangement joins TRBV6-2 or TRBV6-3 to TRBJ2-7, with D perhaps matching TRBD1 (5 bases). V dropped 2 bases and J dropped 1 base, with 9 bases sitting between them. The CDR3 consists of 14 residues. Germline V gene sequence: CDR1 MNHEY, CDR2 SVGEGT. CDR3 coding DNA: TGTGCCAGCAGTTACGATCAGGGTTCCTACGAGCAGTACTTC. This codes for CASSYDQGSYEQYF.

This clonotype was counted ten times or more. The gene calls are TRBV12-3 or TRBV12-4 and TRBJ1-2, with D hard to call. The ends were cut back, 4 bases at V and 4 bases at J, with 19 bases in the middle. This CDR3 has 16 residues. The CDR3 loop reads CASSSPLGQTIYGYTF. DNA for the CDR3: TGTGCCAGCAGTTCTCCTCTAGGGCAGACTATCTATGGCTACACCTTC.

CDR3 sequence reads: CSARVGGSRSEQYF. DNA for the CDR3: TGCAGTGCTAGAGTTGGCGGCTCTCGCTCCGAGCAGTACTTC. The chain employs TRBV20-1 and TRBJ2-7; D not certain. The V end lost 1 base, the J end lost 6 bases, and 16 bases lay between the germline ends. This CDR3 is 14 amino acids long. Looked up from germline, CDR1 is DFQATT and CDR2 is SNEGSKA (reference sequence).

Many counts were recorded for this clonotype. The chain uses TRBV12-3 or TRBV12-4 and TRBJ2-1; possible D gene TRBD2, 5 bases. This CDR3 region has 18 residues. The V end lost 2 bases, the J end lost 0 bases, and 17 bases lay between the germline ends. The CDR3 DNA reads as TGTGCCAGCAGTTTAAAAGGACTTTTTGCCTTCTCCTACAATGAGCAGTTCTTC. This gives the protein CASSLKGLFAFSYNEQFF.

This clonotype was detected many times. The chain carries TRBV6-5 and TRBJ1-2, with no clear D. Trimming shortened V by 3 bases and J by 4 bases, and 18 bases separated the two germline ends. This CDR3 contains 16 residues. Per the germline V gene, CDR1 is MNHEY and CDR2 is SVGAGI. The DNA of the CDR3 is TGTGCCAGCAGTTATGCCCCGGCAGGAGACCTCTATGGCTACACCTTC. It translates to CASSYAPAGDLYGYTF.

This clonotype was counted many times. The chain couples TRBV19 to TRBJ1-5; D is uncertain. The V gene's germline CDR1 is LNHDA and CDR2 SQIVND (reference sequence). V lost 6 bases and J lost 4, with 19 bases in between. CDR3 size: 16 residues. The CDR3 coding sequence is TGTGCCAGTAGCCCCCGGTCGGGCGGAGGAAATCAGCCCCAGCATTTT. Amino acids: CASSPRSGGGNQPQHF.

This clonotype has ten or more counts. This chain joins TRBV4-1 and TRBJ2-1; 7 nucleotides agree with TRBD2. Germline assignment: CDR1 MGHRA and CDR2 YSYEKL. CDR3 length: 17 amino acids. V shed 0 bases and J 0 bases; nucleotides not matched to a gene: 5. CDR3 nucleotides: TGCGCCAGCAGCCAAGATGGGGGGGGGATCTCCTACAATGAGCAGTTCTTC. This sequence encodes CASSQDGGGISYNEQFF.

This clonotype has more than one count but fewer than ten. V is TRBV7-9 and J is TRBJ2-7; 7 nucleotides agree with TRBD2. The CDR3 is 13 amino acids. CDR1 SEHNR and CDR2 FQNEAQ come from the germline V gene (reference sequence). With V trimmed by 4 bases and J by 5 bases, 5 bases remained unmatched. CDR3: CASSSTGRDEQYF. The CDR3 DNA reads TGTGCCAGCAGCTCCACGGGGAGGGACGAGCAGTACTTC.

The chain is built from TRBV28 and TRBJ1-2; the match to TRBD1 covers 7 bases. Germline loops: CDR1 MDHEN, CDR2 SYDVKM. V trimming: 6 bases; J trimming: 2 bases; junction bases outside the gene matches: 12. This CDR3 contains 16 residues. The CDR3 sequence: CASSTEWDSVNYGYTF. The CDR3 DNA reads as TGTGCCAGCAGCACAGAGTGGGACAGCGTGAACTATGGCTACACCTTC.

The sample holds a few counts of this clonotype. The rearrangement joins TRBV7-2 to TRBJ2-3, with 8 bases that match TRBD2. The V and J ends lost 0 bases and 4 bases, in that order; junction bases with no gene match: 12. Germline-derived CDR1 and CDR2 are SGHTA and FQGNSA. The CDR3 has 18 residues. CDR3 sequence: CASSLASRGGLKADTQYF. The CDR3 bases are TGTGCCAGCAGCTTAGCGAGTCGGGGGGGCCTCAAAGCAGATACGCAGTATTTT.

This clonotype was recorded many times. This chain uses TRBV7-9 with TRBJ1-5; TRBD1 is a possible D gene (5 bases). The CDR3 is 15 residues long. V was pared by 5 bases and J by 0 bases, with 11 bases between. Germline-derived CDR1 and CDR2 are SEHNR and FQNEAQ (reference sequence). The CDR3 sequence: CASSPRGGSNQPQHF. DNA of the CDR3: TGTGCCAGCAGCCCCCGGGGGGGTAGCAATCAGCCCCAGCATTTT.

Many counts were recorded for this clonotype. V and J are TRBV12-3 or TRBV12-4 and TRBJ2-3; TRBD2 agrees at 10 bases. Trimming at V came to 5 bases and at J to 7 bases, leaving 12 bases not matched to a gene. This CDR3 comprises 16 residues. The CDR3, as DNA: TGTGCCAGCAGTCCCCCCCGGAGCGGGGGGGCTAATACGCAGTATTTT. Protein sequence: CASSPPRSGGANTQYF.

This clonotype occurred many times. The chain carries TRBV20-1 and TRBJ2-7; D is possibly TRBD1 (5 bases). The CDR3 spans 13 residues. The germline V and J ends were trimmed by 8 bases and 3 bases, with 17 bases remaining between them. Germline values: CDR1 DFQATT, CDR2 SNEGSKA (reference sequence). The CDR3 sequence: CSSRDLGDYEQYF. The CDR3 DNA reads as TGCAGTTCAAGGGATCTAGGGGACTACGAGCAGTACTTC.

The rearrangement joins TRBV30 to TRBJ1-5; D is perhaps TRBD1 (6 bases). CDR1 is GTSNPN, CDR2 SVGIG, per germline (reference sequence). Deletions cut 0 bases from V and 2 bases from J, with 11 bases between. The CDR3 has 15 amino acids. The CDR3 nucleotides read TGTGCCTGGAGTGTAGGGGGGCTGGGCAATCAGCCCCAGCATTTT. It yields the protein CAWSVGGLGNQPQHF.

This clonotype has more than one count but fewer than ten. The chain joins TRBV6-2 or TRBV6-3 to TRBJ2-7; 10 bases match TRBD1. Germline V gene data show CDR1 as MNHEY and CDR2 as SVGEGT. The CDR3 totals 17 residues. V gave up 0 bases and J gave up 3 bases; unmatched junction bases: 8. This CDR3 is CASSYSLGDRGNYEQYF. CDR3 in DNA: TGTGCCAGCAGTTACTCTTTAGGGGACAGGGGCAACTACGAGCAGTACTTC.